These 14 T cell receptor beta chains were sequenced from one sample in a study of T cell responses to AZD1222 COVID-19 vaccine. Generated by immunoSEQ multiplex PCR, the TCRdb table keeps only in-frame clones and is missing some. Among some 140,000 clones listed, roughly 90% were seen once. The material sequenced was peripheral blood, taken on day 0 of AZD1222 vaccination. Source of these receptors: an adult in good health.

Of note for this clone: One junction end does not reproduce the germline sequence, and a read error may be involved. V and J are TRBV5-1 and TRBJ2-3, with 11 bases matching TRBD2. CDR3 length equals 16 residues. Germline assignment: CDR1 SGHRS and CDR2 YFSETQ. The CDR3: CASRLGLAASTDTQYF. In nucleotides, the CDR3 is TGCGCCAGCAGGTTGGGACTAGCGGCCTCCACAGATACGCAGTATTTT.

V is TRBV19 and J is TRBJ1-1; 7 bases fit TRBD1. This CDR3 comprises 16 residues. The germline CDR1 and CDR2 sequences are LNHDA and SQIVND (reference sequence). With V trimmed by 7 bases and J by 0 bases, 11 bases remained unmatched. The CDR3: CASTPDRVGMNTEAFF. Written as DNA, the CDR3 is TGTGCCAGTACACCCGACAGGGTGGGCATGAACACTGAAGCTTTCTTT.

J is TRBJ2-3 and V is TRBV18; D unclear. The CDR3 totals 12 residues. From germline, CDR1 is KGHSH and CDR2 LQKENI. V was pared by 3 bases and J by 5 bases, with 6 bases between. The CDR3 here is CASSPGRDTQYF. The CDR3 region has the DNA TGTGCCAGCTCACCCGGAAGAGATACGCAGTATTTT.

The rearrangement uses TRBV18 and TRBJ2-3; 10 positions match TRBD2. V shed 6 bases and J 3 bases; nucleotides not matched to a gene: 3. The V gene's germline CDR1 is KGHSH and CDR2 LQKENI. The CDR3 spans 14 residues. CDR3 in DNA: TGTGCCAGCTCGCCTAGCGGGAGAACAGATACGCAGTATTTT. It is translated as CASSPSGRTDTQYF. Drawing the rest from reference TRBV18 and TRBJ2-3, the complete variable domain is NAGVMQNPRHLVRRRGQEARLRCSPMKGHSHVYWYRQLPEEGLKFMVYLQKENIIDESGMPKERFSAEFPKEGPSILRIQQVVRGDSAAYFCASSPSGRTDTQYFGPGTRLTVL.

The CDR3 sequence is CASSHRGYSYEQYF. CDR3 DNA: TGTGCCAGCAGCCACAGGGGTTACTCCTACGAGCAGTACTTC. The genes are TRBV11-3 and TRBJ2-7, with TRBD1 identical over 7 bases. This CDR3 is built from 14 residues. Germline trimming cut 5 bases from V and 0 bases from J; bases unmatched to any gene: 4. Germline CDR1 SGHNT, CDR2 YENEEA.

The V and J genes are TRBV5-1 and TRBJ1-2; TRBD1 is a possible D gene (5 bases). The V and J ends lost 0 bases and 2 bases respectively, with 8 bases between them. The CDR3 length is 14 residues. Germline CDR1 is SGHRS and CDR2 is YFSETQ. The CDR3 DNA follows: TGCGCCAGCAGCTTGGGGGACGGGAACTATGGCTACACCTTC. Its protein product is CASSLGDGNYGYTF.

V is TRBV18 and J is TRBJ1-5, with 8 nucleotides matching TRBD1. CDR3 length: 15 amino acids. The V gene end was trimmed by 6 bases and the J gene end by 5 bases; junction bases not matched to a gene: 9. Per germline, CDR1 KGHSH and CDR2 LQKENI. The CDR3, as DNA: TGTGCCAGCTCGACCGGACAGGGAAGGCATCAGCCCCAGCATTTT. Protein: CASSTGQGRHQPQHF.

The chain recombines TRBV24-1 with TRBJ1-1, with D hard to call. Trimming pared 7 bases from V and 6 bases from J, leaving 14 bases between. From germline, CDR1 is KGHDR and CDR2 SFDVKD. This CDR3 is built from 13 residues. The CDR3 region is CATSHGRWAEAFF. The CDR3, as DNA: TGTGCCACCAGCCACGGCCGGTGGGCTGAAGCTTTCTTT.

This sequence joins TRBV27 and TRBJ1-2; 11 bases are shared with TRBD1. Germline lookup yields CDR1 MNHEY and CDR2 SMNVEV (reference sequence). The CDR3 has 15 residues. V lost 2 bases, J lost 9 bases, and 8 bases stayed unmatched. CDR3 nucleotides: TGTGCCAGCAGTTTAGAGGTCGGGACAGGGGGAAGCTACACCTTC. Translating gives CASSLEVGTGGSYTF.

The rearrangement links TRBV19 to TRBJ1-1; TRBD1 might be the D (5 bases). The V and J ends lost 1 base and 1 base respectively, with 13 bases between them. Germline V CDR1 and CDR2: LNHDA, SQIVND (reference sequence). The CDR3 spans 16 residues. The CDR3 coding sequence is TGTGCCAGTAGTATAGTAGACACGGGACGGAACACTGAAGCTTTCTTT. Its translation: CASSIVDTGRNTEAFF.

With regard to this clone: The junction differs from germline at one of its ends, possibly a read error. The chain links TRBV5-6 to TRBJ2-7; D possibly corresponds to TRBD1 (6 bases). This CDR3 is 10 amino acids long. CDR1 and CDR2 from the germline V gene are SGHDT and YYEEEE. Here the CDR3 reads CRGSSYEQYF. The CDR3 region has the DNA TGCAGGGGCAGCTCCTACGAGCAGTACTTC.

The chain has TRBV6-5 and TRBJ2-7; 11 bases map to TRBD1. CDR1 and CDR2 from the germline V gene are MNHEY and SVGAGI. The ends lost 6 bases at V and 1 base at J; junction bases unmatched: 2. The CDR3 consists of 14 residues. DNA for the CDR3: TGTGCCAGCAGCGGACAGGGGGCATCCTACGAGCAGTACTTC. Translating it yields CASSGQGASYEQYF.

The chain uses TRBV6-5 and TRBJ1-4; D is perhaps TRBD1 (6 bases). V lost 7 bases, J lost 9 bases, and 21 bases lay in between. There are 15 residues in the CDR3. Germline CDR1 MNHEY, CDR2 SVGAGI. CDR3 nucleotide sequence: TGTGCCAGCACCGGTGGGGGCGTCACATGGCAAAAACTGTTTTTT. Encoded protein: CASTGGGVTWQKLFF.

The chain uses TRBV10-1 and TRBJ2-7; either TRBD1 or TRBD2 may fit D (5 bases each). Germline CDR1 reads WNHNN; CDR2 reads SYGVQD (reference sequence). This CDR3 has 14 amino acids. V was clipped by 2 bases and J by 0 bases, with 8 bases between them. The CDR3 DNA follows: TGCGCCAGCAGTGAGGGGACGTACTCCTACGAGCAGTACTTC. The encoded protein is CASSEGTYSYEQYF.